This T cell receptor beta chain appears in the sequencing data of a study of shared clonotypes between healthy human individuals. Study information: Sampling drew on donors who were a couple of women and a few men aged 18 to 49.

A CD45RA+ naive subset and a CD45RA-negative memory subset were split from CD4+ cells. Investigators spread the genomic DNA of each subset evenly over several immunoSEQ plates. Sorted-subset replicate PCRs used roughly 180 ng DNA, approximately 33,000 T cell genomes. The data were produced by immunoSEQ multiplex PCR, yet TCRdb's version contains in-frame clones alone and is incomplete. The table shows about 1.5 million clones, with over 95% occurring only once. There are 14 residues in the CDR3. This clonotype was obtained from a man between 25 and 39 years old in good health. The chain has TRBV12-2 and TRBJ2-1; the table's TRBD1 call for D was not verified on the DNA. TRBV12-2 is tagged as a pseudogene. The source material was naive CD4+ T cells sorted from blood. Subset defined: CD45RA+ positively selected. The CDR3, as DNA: TGTGCAAGTCGCGTCAGACAGGGACACAATGAGCAGTTCTTC. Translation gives CASRVRQGHNEQFF.